This T cell receptor beta chain was retrieved from a study of regulatory T cells in long-lasting Graves disease. Study in general: Persistence in Graves' disease denoted antithyroid drug use beyond 5 years alongside positive TSH receptor antibodies. Broader study findings: Gene preferences differed: TRBV28, TRBJ1-2, TRBJ2-5 in persistent cases. Analyses excluded thyroid tissue, covering peripheral blood alone.

There are 13 residues in the CDR3. V was shortened by 8 bases and J by 1 base, with 11 bases between the two germline ends. Germline V gene lookup returns CDR1 KGHSH and CDR2 LQKENI. This clonotype was seen many times. Its specificity is unknown. Noted time point: persistent/refractory GD, antithyroid drugs over 5 years with positive TRAb. From PBMCs, RNA was extracted and then used to make the TCR library. Through Arm-PCR of CDR3 regions and iRepertoire HTBI primers, TCR beta libraries were built. TCRdb re-called the multiplex PCR reads through MiXCR, storing one row per CDR3 protein. The repertoire holds 390,000 or so distinct CDR3 sequences, roughly 24% seen once, with 28% in the top ten.

Sequencing used peripheral blood mononuclear cells (PBMCs), obtained when the disease was refractory, from a patient treated with antithyroid drugs. The source is a woman aged 40 to 55 with Graves disease. The chain carries TRBV18 and TRBJ1-1; D ambiguous. CDR3 DNA sequence: TGTGCCAGCAGTCCACCCCAGAACACTGAAGCTTTCTTT. It codes for CASSPPQNTEAFF.